Sequencing of this TCR beta chain was carried out in a study of CD8+ T cells in alopecia areata. Study information: Among treated patients, oral tofacitinib was administered at 5 to 10 mg twice daily.

Comments on this clone: Its cognate antigen is unknown.

Treatment specified: oral pan-JAK inhibitor, 5-10 mg twice daily. Alopecia areata patients provided lesional scalp punch biopsies and peripheral blood, both collected for the study. The germline V gene has CDR1 MNHEY and CDR2 SVGAGI. The CDR3 contains 13 residues. V lost 6 bases to trimming and J lost 1 base, with 9 bases between them. Isolated RNA was reverse transcribed into cDNA used as the sequencing template. Sequencing used immunoSEQ multiplex PCR; TCRdb keeps in-frame clones, though not all of them. There are about 13,000 clones in the sample; roughly 65% occur only once, and 7% to 7.5% lies in the top ten. Findings and limits, study-wide: Mice showed clearer TCR sharing than patients did, a gap that was possibly HLA-related. Affected lesional scalp, above all in alopecia totalis/universalis, was more clonal than normal scalp.

The sequencing used skin, collected at week 4, from a patient treated with tofacitinib. This clonotype was obtained from a human donor with alopecia areata. This rearrangement joins TRBV6-5 to TRBJ1-1; D gene uncertain. The CDR3: CASREVGNTEAFF. CDR3 nucleotides: TGTGCCAGCAGGGAGGTTGGGAACACTGAAGCTTTCTTT.